This T cell receptor (beta chain) appears in the sequencing data of a study of cytomegalovirus exposure and HLA in healthy donors. Study outcomes and limitations: Later analysis identified a missense DCLRE1C variant that was linked to TCR beta V- and J-gene trimming. Researchers reported from a later analysis that most CMV-associated TCR beta chains appeared HLA-restricted. The dataset shows that most TCR sequences were rare, while some public TCRs occurred in many donors.

Notes on this clone: Antigen: not known.

Use of 60 Vbeta and 13 Jbeta primers characterized the PCR. As processed by the authors: The count from a later analysis was about 80 million unique TCR beta chains, approximately 9.9 million of them shared. TCRdb's copy holds only in-frame clones and misses some; the assay was immunoSEQ multiplex PCR. V and J calls and clone size are those listed in that table; D and trimming were worked out from the DNA. The sample consists of about 140,000 clones, roughly four fifths of them appearing once. The germline V gene encodes CDR1 PRHDT and CDR2 FYEKMQ (reference sequence). The CDR3 spans 17 residues. Germline trimming cut 5 bases from V and 5 bases from J; bases unmatched to any gene: 10.

This TCR was recovered from a woman aged 45-65 years in good health and CMV-seropositive. Sequenced input: PBMCs. The genes are TRBV13 and TRBJ2-1; 12 bases are shared with TRBD2. The CDR3 spells CASSRDSSGGGDNEQFF. CDR3 sequence (DNA): TGTGCCAGCAGCCGAGATTCTAGCGGGGGGGGAGACAATGAGCAGTTCTTC.